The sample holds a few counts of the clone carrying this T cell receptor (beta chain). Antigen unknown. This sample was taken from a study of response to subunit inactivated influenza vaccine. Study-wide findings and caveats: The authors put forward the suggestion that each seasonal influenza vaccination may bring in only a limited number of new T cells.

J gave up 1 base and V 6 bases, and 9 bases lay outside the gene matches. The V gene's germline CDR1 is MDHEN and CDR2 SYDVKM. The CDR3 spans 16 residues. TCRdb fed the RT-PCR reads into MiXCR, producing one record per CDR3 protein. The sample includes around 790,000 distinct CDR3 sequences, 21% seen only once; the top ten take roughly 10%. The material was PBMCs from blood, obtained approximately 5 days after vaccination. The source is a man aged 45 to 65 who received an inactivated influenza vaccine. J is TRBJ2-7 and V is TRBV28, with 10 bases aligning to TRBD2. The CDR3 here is CASSLPSGSGSYEQYF. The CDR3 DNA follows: TGTGCCAGCAGCCTCCCTAGCGGGAGTGGATCCTACGAGCAGTACTTC. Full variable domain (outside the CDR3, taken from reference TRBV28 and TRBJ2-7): DVKVTQSSRYLVKRTGEKVFLECVQDMDHENMFWYRQDPGLGLRLIYFSYDVKMKEKGDIPEGYSVSREKKERFSLILESASTNQTSMYLCASSLPSGSGSYEQYFGPGTRLTVT.